The next 14 T cell receptor beta chains were all read from a single sample in a study of T cell responses to AZD1222 COVID-19 vaccine. The data were produced by immunoSEQ multiplex PCR, yet TCRdb's version contains in-frame clones alone and is incomplete. The table includes 150,000 to 200,000 clones, roughly 90% detected once. The sample consisted of peripheral blood, taken on day 0 of AZD1222 vaccination. The receptors come from an adult in good health.

This clone was counted between two and nine times. This chain links TRBV6-5 with TRBJ1-1, with D possibly being TRBD1 (6 bases). The V gene's germline CDR1 is MNHEY and CDR2 SVGAGI. V lost 6 bases to trimming and J lost 2 bases, with 13 bases between them. This CDR3 has 14 amino acids. The CDR3 DNA is TGTGCCAGCAGCCAACAGGGTTTCAACACTGAAGCTTTCTTT. Translating gives CASSQQGFNTEAFF.

The CDR3 here is CASSTSGSSYNEQFF. The CDR3 region has the DNA TGTGCCAGCAGCACTAGCGGGAGCTCCTACAATGAGCAGTTCTTC. This sequence joins TRBV6-6 and TRBJ2-1; the match to TRBD2 covers 11 bases. This CDR3 is built from 15 residues. V shed 6 bases, J shed 0 bases, and the junction held 1 base outside the gene matches. Germline lookup yields CDR1 MNHNY and CDR2 SVGAGI (reference sequence).

The J gene is TRBJ2-5, the V gene TRBV7-2; D unresolved. There are 13 residues in the CDR3. The germline V gene has CDR1 SGHTA and CDR2 FQGNSA. V lost 5 bases and J lost 1, with 8 bases in between. The CDR3: CASSPSPQETQYF. In DNA form, the CDR3 reads TGTGCCAGCAGCCCCAGTCCCCAAGAGACCCAGTACTTC. The whole variable domain, remainder taken from reference TRBV7-2 and TRBJ2-5, is GAGVSQSPSNKVTEKGKDVELRCDPISGHTALYWYRQSLGQGLEFLIYFQGNSAPDKSGLPSDRFSAERTGGSVSTLTIQRTQQEDSAVYLCASSPSPQETQYFGPGTRLLVL.

This clone occurred once. The chain employs TRBV28 and TRBJ1-1, with a possible D match to TRBD1 (5 bases). The CDR3 length is 13 residues. The germline V gene encodes CDR1 MDHEN and CDR2 SYDVKM. V lost 2 bases to trimming and J lost 11 bases, with 15 bases between them. CDR3 DNA: TGTGCCAGCAGTTTAGCGCCCGCGGGGCAGGCTTTCTTT. This gives the protein CASSLAPAGQAFF.

The V gene is TRBV2, the J gene TRBJ2-5, with D maybe TRBD1 (5 bases). CDR3 length: 13 amino acids. Trimming left V 8 bases short and J 0 bases short, with 10 bases between. Germline values: CDR1 SNHLY, CDR2 FYNNEI. The CDR3 loop is CASSGQDQETQYF. The CDR3 region has the DNA TGTGCCAGCTCCGGACAAGACCAAGAGACCCAGTACTTC.

The chain combines TRBV19 with TRBJ1-2, with no clear D. The CDR3 totals 13 residues. The V gene's germline CDR1 is LNHDA and CDR2 SQIVND (reference sequence). V was pared by 2 bases and J by 5 bases, with 9 bases between. The CDR3 DNA is TGTGCCAGTAGTATAATGGACCGATATGGCTACACCTTC. This sequence encodes CASSIMDRYGYTF.

The rearrangement joins TRBV7-2 to TRBJ2-5; 7 bases are shared with TRBD1. This CDR3 region has 14 residues. V lost 5 bases, J lost 5 bases, and 8 bases stayed unmatched. Per germline, CDR1 SGHTA and CDR2 FQGNSA. DNA for the CDR3: TGTGCCAGCAGCGTCACAGGGGTGCGGGAGACCCAGTACTTC. This codes for CASSVTGVRETQYF.

Only one count was recorded for this clone. The chain couples TRBV5-1 to TRBJ2-3; D remains unclear. The CDR3 loop spans 15 amino acids. Trimming stripped 4 bases from V and 4 bases from J, with 16 bases between. Per germline, CDR1 SGHRS and CDR2 YFSETQ. CDR3 in amino acids: CASSRVPSGADTQYF. Here the CDR3 DNA reads TGCGCCAGCAGCCGCGTTCCCTCTGGAGCAGATACGCAGTATTTT.

The V call is TRBV5-4, the J call TRBJ1-5; 11 bases agree with TRBD1. Germline CDR1 and CDR2: SGHNT and YYREEE (reference sequence). V lost 4 bases and J lost 4; bases outside the gene matches: 10. The CDR3 totals 17 residues. The chain's CDR3 is CASSMGGQGARNQPQHF. In DNA, the CDR3 is TGTGCCAGCAGCATGGGCGGACAGGGGGCTCGTAATCAGCCCCAGCATTTT. The variable domain in full, with the rest retrieved from reference TRBV5-4 and TRBJ1-5, is ETGVTQSPTHLIKTRGQQVTLRCSSQSGHNTVSWYQQALGQGPQFIFQYYREEENGRGNFPPRFSGLQFPNYSSELNVNALELDDSALYLCASSMGGQGARNQPQHFGDGTRLSIL.

CDR3 loop: CASARDRGYGYTF. The CDR3 DNA reads as TGTGCCAGCGCCCGGGACAGGGGCTATGGCTACACCTTC. The genes are TRBV19 and TRBJ1-2, with 10 bases aligning to TRBD1. Germline CDR1 LNHDA, CDR2 SQIVND (reference sequence). The CDR3 contains 13 residues. Unmatched junction bases numbered 5, after V lost 9 bases and J lost 4 bases.

V and J are TRBV29-1 and TRBJ2-3; perhaps TRBD2 as D (6 bases). With 6 bases removed from V and 0 bases from J, the gap between germline ends came to 13 bases. This CDR3 comprises 14 residues. Per the germline V gene, CDR1 is SQVTM and CDR2 is ANQGSEA. The CDR3 is CSVLGGKSTDTQYF. DNA of the CDR3: TGCAGCGTCCTCGGCGGGAAGAGCACAGATACGCAGTATTTT.

The chain couples TRBV20-1 to TRBJ1-2; no definite D call. V shed 6 bases and J shed 6 bases, with 11 bases lying between them. The germline V gene encodes CDR1 DFQATT and CDR2 SNEGSKA (reference sequence). CDR3 size: 11 residues. CDR3 region: CSAGIVHGYTF. The CDR3 nucleotides are TGCAGTGCGGGGATTGTTCATGGCTACACCTTC.

The chain carries TRBV5-1 and TRBJ1-2; 9 bases are shared with TRBD1. This CDR3 region has 15 residues. V was clipped by 4 bases and J by 1 base; unmatched bases: 5. The germline CDR1 and CDR2 sequences are SGHRS and YFSETQ. The CDR3 DNA follows: TGCGCCAGCAGCAGGGGACAGGGTAGTAACTATGGCTACACCTTC. Protein product: CASSRGQGSNYGYTF.

This clone was seen only once. The chain has TRBV9 and TRBJ1-3; no clear D gene. The CDR3 covers 15 residues. Between the trimmed V and J ends, which lost 3 bases and 0 bases, there was a span of 10 bases. Germline V gives CDR1 SGDLS, CDR2 YYNGEE. Here the CDR3 DNA reads TGTGCCAGCAGCGCCATAGCCAGCTCTGGAAACACCATATATTTT. This translates into CASSAIASSGNTIYF.